The rows below give T cell receptor beta chains drawn from one sample of a study of human T cells and chemical hapten exposure. TCRdb reanalysed the RACE reads using MiXCR and keeps one entry per CDR3 protein. The sample consists of some 180,000 distinct CDR3 sequences, under 30% of them appearing once. Source: whole blood, taken in connection with sensitization to the hapten diphenylcyclopropenone (DPC). The receptors here all came from a woman in her thirties or forties with alopecia areata. Some clones in this sample may be carry-over from other donors' samples. CDR3s include the opening cysteine and the closing phenylalanine or tryptophan. A D gene is named only where the DNA matches it firmly. Clone size is shown for a subset of rows, as once, few, many or a class of expanded clone.

TRBJ2-3 | TRBD2 | TRBV5-1 | few | CASSSTLAADTQYF | TGCGCCAGCAGCTCAACGCTAGCGGCAGATACGCAGTATTTT
TRBJ1-4 | . | TRBV4-1 | few | CASSQELVGEEKLFF | TGCGCCAGCAGCCAAGAATTGGTAGGGGAAGAAAAACTGTTTTTT
TRBJ2-7 | . | TRBV5-4 | many | CASSFRGTSYEQYF | TGTGCCAGCAGCTTTCGCGGGACCTCCTACGAGCAGTACTTC
TRBJ1-5 | . | TRBV5-1 | . | CASSLSWDQPQHF | TGCGCCAGCAGCTTGTCATGGGATCAGCCCCAGCATTTT
TRBJ2-7 | TRBD2 | TRBV6-2/TRBV6-3 | few | CASSYSKRGDYEQYF | TGTGCCAGCAGTTACTCGAAGCGGGGAGACTACGAGCAGTACTTC
TRBJ1-6 | . | TRBV12-3/TRBV12-4 | . | CASSSGGPPEGSPLHF | TGTGCCAGCAGTTCCGGCGGACCCCCAGAGGGTTCACCCCTCCACTTT
TRBJ1-1 | . | TRBV25-1 | few | CASSEGNGEAFF | TGTGCCAGCAGTGAGGGGAACGGTGAAGCTTTCTTT
TRBJ1-1 | . | TRBV10-3 | . | CAISESSQLNTEAFF | TGTGCCATCAGTGAGTCGTCACAGCTCAACACTGAAGCTTTCTTT
TRBJ1-1 | . | TRBV11-2 | . | CASSSPQNTEAFF | TGTGCCAGCAGCTCCCCCCAGAACACTGAAGCTTTCTTT
TRBJ1-2 | . | TRBV27 | few | CASSSSYDSHYGYTF | TGTGCCAGCAGTTCCTCCTACGACAGCCATTATGGCTACACCTTC
TRBJ2-3 | TRBD1 | TRBV7-2 | few | CASSLQGMSTDTQYF | TGTGCCAGCAGCCTACAGGGGATGAGCACAGATACGCAGTATTTT
TRBJ2-5 | TRBD2 | TRBV6-5 | few | CASSYSPGGRETQYF | TGTGCCAGCAGTTACTCACCGGGAGGGCGAGAGACCCAGTACTTC
TRBJ2-7 | TRBD1 | TRBV7-9 | . | CASSLVGSFLQGARTYEQYF | TGTGCCAGCAGCTTAGTAGGATCGTTTCTGCAGGGGGCGCGAACCTACGAGCAGTACTTC
TRBJ2-3 | . | TRBV28 | . | CASSLANTDTQYF | TGTGCCAGCAGTTTAGCCAACACAGATACGCAGTATTTT
TRBJ2-1 | TRBD2 | TRBV29-1 | few | CSVGLAGGDEQFF | TGCAGCGTTGGGCTAGCGGGAGGGGATGAGCAGTTCTTC
TRBJ1-3 | . | TRBV28 | . | CASTLPLGTGNTIYF | TGTGCCAGCACTCTACCATTAGGGACTGGAAACACCATATATTTT
TRBJ2-7 | TRBD2 | TRBV7-2 | . | CASSSRPRTSGRLDEQYF | TGTGCCAGCAGCTCTCGACCCCGGACTAGCGGGAGATTGGACGAGCAGTACTTC
TRBJ2-7 | TRBD1 | TRBV6-2/TRBV6-3 | few | CASRGTGAYEQYF | TGTGCCAGCAGGGGGACAGGGGCCTACGAGCAGTACTTC
TRBJ2-5 | TRBD2 | TRBV29-1 | . | CSVDGGSGGETQYF | TGCAGCGTTGATGGCGGGAGTGGAGGAGAGACCCAGTACTTC
TRBJ2-1 | . | TRBV7-2 | many | CASSFSTSSYNEQFF | TGTGCCAGCAGCTTCAGCACCAGCTCCTACAATGAGCAGTTCTTC
TRBJ2-3 | . | TRBV5-4 | few | CASSRSAGMSTDTQYF | TGTGCCAGCAGCCGTAGCGCGGGAATGAGCACAGATACGCAGTATTTT
TRBJ1-1 | TRBD1 | TRBV10-2 | . | CASSDPGQGTEAFF | TGCGCCAGCAGTGACCCCGGACAGGGCACTGAAGCTTTCTTT
TRBJ2-4 | . | TRBV2 | . | CASSPGLHIQYF | TGTGCCAGCAGTCCTGGGTTACACATTCAGTACTTC
TRBJ2-7 | . | TRBV6-2/TRBV6-3 | . | CASRPPLLYEQYF | TGTGCCAGCAGACCGCCCCTCCTCTACGAGCAGTACTTC
TRBJ2-7 | TRBD2 | TRBV11-1 | once | CASSFQGSGSYEQYF | TGTGCCAGCAGCTTCCAGGGTAGCGGGAGTTACGAGCAGTACTTC
TRBJ2-7 | . | TRBV3-1 | few | CASSPGGNTYEQYF | TGTGCCAGCAGTCCTGGGGGGAACACCTACGAGCAGTACTTC
TRBJ2-7 | . | TRBV7-9 | . | CASSPSWDPEQYF | TGTGCCAGCAGCCCATCCTGGGATCCGGAGCAGTACTTC
TRBJ1-5 | . | TRBV5-1 | . | CASSLAMGDQPQHF | TGCGCCAGCAGCTTGGCCATGGGGGATCAGCCCCAGCATTTT
TRBJ2-7 | . | TRBV5-1 | few | CASSREGIEQYF | TGCGCCAGCAGCCGCGAAGGTATCGAGCAGTACTTC
TRBJ2-7 | TRBD1 | TRBV25-1 | once | CASSDSGTGAYEQYF | TGTGCCAGCAGTGATTCCGGGACAGGGGCCTACGAGCAGTACTTC
TRBJ2-3 | . | TRBV7-8 | many | CASSLGGLFTDTQYF | TGTGCCAGCAGCTTAGGGGGCCTTTTCACAGATACGCAGTATTTT
TRBJ2-1 | TRBD2 | TRBV7-9 | . | CASSYIPGLAINEQFF | TGTGCCAGCAGCTATATCCCGGGACTAGCGATCAATGAGCAGTTCTTC
TRBJ2-1 | TRBD2 | TRBV4-2 | few | CASSQDNLAGVGVSNEQFF | TGTGCCAGCAGCCAAGATAACCTAGCGGGAGTGGGGGTTAGCAATGAGCAGTTCTTC
TRBJ2-1 | TRBD2 | TRBV12-3/TRBV12-4 | . | CASSLQTSGGRVLNEQFF | TGTGCCAGCAGTTTACAGACTAGCGGGGGGAGGGTCCTTAACGAGCAGTTCTTC
TRBJ1-4 | TRBD1 | TRBV9 | . | CASSSGTGEKLFF | TGTGCCAGCAGCTCCGGGACAGGGGAAAAACTGTTTTTT
TRBJ1-3 | . | TRBV6-5 | few | CASSLESSGNTIYF | TGTGCCAGCAGTTTGGAGAGCTCTGGAAACACCATATATTTT
TRBJ2-5 | TRBD1 | TRBV6-1 | few | CASSGQGQETQYF | TGTGCCAGCAGTGGACAGGGGCAAGAGACCCAGTACTTC
TRBJ2-7 | TRBD1 | TRBV5-4 | many | CASSQQGARTYEQYF | TGTGCCAGCAGCCAACAGGGGGCGCGGACCTACGAGCAGTACTTC
TRBJ2-5 | TRBD2 | TRBV29-1 | . | CSVEDLPATLYSSGEETQYF | TGCAGCGTTGAAGACTTACCCGCGACCCTTTACTCTAGCGGCGAAGAGACCCAGTACTTC
TRBJ2-5 | . | TRBV14 | once | CASSQVGSQYF | TGTGCCAGCAGCCAAGTTGGTTCCCAGTACTTC
TRBJ2-2 | . | TRBV7-2 | . | CASSRGDYTGELFF | TGTGCCAGCAGCCGCGGGGACTACACCGGGGAGCTGTTTTTT
TRBJ2-4 | TRBD2 | TRBV6-2/TRBV6-3 | . | CASSRPREAVF | TGTGCCAGCAGCCGCCCCCGGGAGGCGGTCTTC
TRBJ2-7 | . | TRBV5-1 | many | CASSLAGGGGPYEQYF | TGCGCCAGCAGCTTGGCCGGTGGAGGCGGTCCCTACGAGCAGTACTTC
TRBJ2-5 | TRBD2 | TRBV29-1 | . | CSGGGQAGGETQYF | TGCAGCGGCGGTGGGCAAGCGGGAGGAGAGACCCAGTACTTC
TRBJ1-2 | TRBD1 | TRBV3-1 | . | CASSKGDRDYGYTF | TGTGCCAGCAGCAAAGGGGACAGGGACTATGGCTACACCTTC
TRBJ2-5 | . | TRBV29-1 | . | CSVGRSGETQYF | TGCAGCGTAGGCAGGAGCGGGGAGACCCAGTACTTC
TRBJ2-2 | . | TRBV25-1 | . | CASSGTDANTGELFF | TGTGCCAGCAGCGGGACGGACGCGAACACCGGGGAGCTGTTTTTT
TRBJ2-1 | . | TRBV7-2 | . | CASSLWGWNEQFF | TGTGCCAGCAGCTTATGGGGGTGGAATGAGCAGTTCTTC
TRBJ2-5 | . | TRBV18 | few | CASSPSVETQYF | TGTGCCAGCTCACCAAGCGTTGAGACCCAGTACTTC
TRBJ2-2 | . | TRBV12-3/TRBV12-4 | . | CASSLRRGTGELFF | TGTGCCAGCAGCCTACGGCGGGGCACCGGGGAGCTGTTTTTT
TRBJ2-7 | . | TRBV20-1 | many | CSAPDRSSYEQYF | TGCAGTGCGCCCGACCGTAGCTCCTACGAGCAGTACTTC
TRBJ1-5 | . | TRBV2 | . | CASSSQTYSNQPQHF | TGTGCCAGCAGTTCCCAAACGTATAGCAATCAGCCCCAGCATTTT
TRBJ1-4 | . | TRBV18 | few | CASSPDTGSNEKLFF | TGTGCCAGCTCACCGGATACAGGATCTAATGAAAAACTGTTTTTT
TRBJ2-1 | . | TRBV20-1 | . | CSANLLGNEQFF | TGCAGTGCTAACCTACTAGGCAATGAGCAGTTCTTC